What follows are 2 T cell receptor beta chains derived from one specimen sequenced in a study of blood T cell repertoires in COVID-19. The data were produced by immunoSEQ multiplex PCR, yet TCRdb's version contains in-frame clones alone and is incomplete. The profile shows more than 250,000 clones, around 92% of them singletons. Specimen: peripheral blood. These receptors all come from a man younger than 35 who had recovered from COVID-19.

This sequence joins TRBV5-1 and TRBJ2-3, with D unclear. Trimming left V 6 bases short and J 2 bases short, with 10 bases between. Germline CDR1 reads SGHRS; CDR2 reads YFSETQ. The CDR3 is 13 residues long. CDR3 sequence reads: CASIGVDTDTQYF. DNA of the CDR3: TGCGCCAGCATAGGAGTTGACACAGATACGCAGTATTTT.

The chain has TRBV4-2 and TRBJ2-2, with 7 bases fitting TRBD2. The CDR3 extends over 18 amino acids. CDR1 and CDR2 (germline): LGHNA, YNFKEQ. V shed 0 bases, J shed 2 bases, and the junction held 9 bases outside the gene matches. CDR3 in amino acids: CASSQDVGRLENTGELFF. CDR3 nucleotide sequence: TGTGCCAGCAGCCAAGATGTCGGGAGGCTTGAAAACACCGGGGAGCTGTTTTTT.